This entry features one T cell receptor (beta chain) sequence. Its antigen is still unknown. In germline, CDR1 is KGHSH, CDR2 LQKENI. With 2 bases clipped from V and 7 bases from J, the junction kept 6 bases outside the gene matches. CDR3 length equals 14 residues. The data were taken from a study of cytomegalovirus exposure and HLA in healthy donors. General study points: In a later analysis, at a false discovery rate of 0.05, about 16,000 TCR beta sequences matched HLA alleles. Later analysis suggested most CMV-associated TCR beta chains were HLA-restricted.

60 Vbeta and 13 Jbeta primers were used in PCR. TCRdb's table, derived via immunoSEQ multiplex PCR, lists solely in-frame clones and lacks some. The sample records about 190,000 clones, 82% being singletons. Sequencing was done on a sample of PBMCs. The chain employs TRBV18 and TRBJ2-7, with 9 bases fitting TRBD1. The receptor comes from a young woman in good health and CMV-seronegative. As DNA, the CDR3 is TGTGCCAGCTCACCAAGCGGGACAGGGTGGGAGCAGTACTTC. Amino acid sequence: CASSPSGTGWEQYF.